The sequence of this TCR beta chain was determined in a study of blood T cell repertoires in COVID-19. Per germline, CDR1 GTSNPN and CDR2 SVGIG (reference sequence). V was shortened by 2 bases and J by 3 bases, with 11 bases between the two germline ends. The CDR3 sequence is 13 residues long. Symptom resolution, clearance, or two negative PCRs marked the recovered donors of Cohort 3. The table came from immunoSEQ multiplex PCR; TCRdb's copy has only in-frame clones and leaves some out. This table has roughly 340,000 clones, 75% to 90% appearing once. This TCR was recovered from a man aged 18 to 29 who had recovered from COVID-19. The specimen sequenced was PBMCs or T cells enriched from blood (not recorded which). V gene TRBV30 combines with J gene TRBJ2-7; D perhaps matches TRBD2 (6 bases). The CDR3 is CAWSRGLNYEQYF. The CDR3 coding sequence is TGTGCCTGGAGTAGGGGACTTAACTACGAGCAGTACTTC. The full variable domain, with the rest looked up from reference TRBV30 and TRBJ2-7, is SQTIHQWPATLVQPVGSPLSLECTVEGTSNPNLYWYRQAAGRGLQLLFYSVGIGQISSEVPQNLSASRPQDRQFILSSKKLLLSDSGFYLCAWSRGLNYEQYFGPGTRLTVT.